This T cell receptor beta chain was sequenced in a study of identical twins. Remarks on this clonotype: What it recognizes is unknown.

Study conclusions and caveats: Among monozygotic twins, out-of-frame TCR alpha sharing exceeded what models predicted.

The CDR3 runs 16 residues. Trimming at V came to 4 bases and at J to 5 bases, leaving 10 bases not matched to a gene. Germline CDR1 and CDR2: GTSNPN and SVGIG (reference sequence). TCRdb passed the 5' RACE reads through MiXCR, listing each CDR3 protein once. Of approximately 220,000 distinct CDR3 sequences listed, 7.5% are singletons. This sample also belongs to another study, concerning yellow fever vaccine responses in identical twins.

The chain employs TRBV30 and TRBJ2-3, with 12 bases identical to TRBD2. Sequenced material: memory (CD45RO+) T cells sorted from blood. This receptor was taken from a woman aged 18-29 years in good health. The CDR3 DNA follows: TGTGCCTGGAATTACCGACTAGCGGGAGTCAAAGATACGCAGTATTTT. Amino acid sequence: CAWNYRLAGVKDTQYF.